A single sample gave rise to the 23 T cell receptor beta chains below, sequenced in a study of technical replicates of blood from several donors. Produced via immunoSEQ multiplex PCR; TCRdb's table is partial and in-frame only. There are more than 70,000 clones in the sample; over 80% occur only once, and 0.25% to 0.35% lies in the top ten. Sequencing was done on a sample of T cells isolated from PBMCs. The receptors derive from a human donor in good health.

This chain joins TRBV6-1 and TRBJ1-1, with D perhaps matching TRBD1 (6 bases). Between the trimmed V and J ends, which lost 5 bases and 0 bases, there was a span of 10 bases. Germline V gene data show CDR1 as MNHNS and CDR2 as SASEGT. The CDR3 runs to 14 residues. CDR3 DNA: TGTGCCAGCAGTCGCGGACAGTTGAACACTGAAGCTTTCTTT. As protein: CASSRGQLNTEAFF.

The genes are TRBV2 and TRBJ2-7, with 10 bases matching TRBD2. Germline-derived CDR1 and CDR2 are SNHLY and FYNNEI. This CDR3 is built from 13 residues. The junction had 5 bases not matched to a gene; V was cut back by 6 bases and J by 6 bases. CDR3 residues: CASRTLAGAEQYF. The CDR3 bases are TGTGCCAGCAGGACGCTAGCGGGAGCCGAGCAGTACTTC.

This chain connects TRBV4-2 to TRBJ2-1, with 13 nucleotides matching TRBD2. V shed 4 bases, J shed 0 bases, and the junction held 6 bases outside the gene matches. CDR3 length equals 18 residues. Germline assignment: CDR1 LGHNA and CDR2 YNFKEQ. The CDR3 DNA follows: TGTGCCAGCAGCCTCCGGACTAGCGGGGGCCACTCCTACAATGAGCAGTTCTTC. Its translation is CASSLRTSGGHSYNEQFF.

The V and J genes are TRBV7-6 and TRBJ2-3, with 8 positions matching TRBD2. Germline loops: CDR1 SGHVS, CDR2 FNYEAQ. V shed 4 bases and J 5 bases; nucleotides not matched to a gene: 8. The CDR3 is 15 amino acids. CDR3 bases: TGTGCCAGCAGCTCCCCGGGGGGGCCGCGAGATACGCAGTATTTT. Translated, it gives CASSSPGGPRDTQYF.

This clone was seen just once. This chain connects TRBV5-4 to TRBJ2-1, with 8 bases lining up with TRBD2. The trim removed 0 bases at V and 7 bases at J, leaving 12 bases unmatched. The V gene's germline CDR1 is SGHNT and CDR2 YYREEE (reference sequence). This CDR3 has 17 residues. The CDR3 nucleotides read TGTGCCAGCAGCTTGGGGGGAGGAAGCGGGGGAGAAAATGAGCAGTTCTTC. Its translation is CASSLGGGSGGENEQFF.

The chain joins TRBV6-5 to TRBJ1-2; tentatively, D is TRBD1 (6 bases). Per germline, CDR1 MNHEY and CDR2 SVGAGI. The CDR3 has 13 residues. Deletions cut 7 bases from V and 8 bases from J, with 17 bases between. This chain's CDR3 is CASNLAGGVGYTF. The CDR3 bases are TGTGCCAGCAACCTTGCTGGGGGCGTAGGCTACACCTTC.

The DNA of the CDR3 is TGTGCCAGCAGCTTCAGACAGGCTCATGGCTACACCTTC. This sequence encodes CASSFRQAHGYTF. The chain combines TRBV13 with TRBJ1-2; weak D call: TRBD1 (6 bases). The CDR3 covers 13 residues. Germline V gives CDR1 PRHDT, CDR2 FYEKMQ (reference sequence). Deletions cut 3 bases from V and 6 bases from J, with 11 bases between.

The chain carries TRBV6-5 and TRBJ1-5, with D possibly TRBD1 on 6 matching bases. Germline-derived CDR1 and CDR2 are MNHEY and SVGAGI. The CDR3 runs to 14 residues. Trimming took off 6 bases at V and 7 bases at J, with 16 bases between the two ends. Here the CDR3 reads CASSETGGIQPQHF. The CDR3 DNA follows: TGTGCCAGCAGCGAGACAGGTGGAATACAGCCCCAGCATTTT.

The chain has TRBV12-5 and TRBJ2-1, with 7 bases fitting TRBD1. Germline assignment: CDR1 LGHNT and CDR2 FRNRAP. J was trimmed by 8 bases and V by 2 bases; bases with no gene match: 6. CDR3 length: 14 residues. CDR3 sequence (DNA): TGTGCTAGTGGTTTGACAGGGGTTAGGTATGAGCAGTTCTTC. It yields the protein CASGLTGVRYEQFF. The full variable domain, with the rest looked up from reference TRBV12-5 and TRBJ2-1, is DARVTQTPRHKVTEMGQEVTMRCQPILGHNTVFWYRQTMMQGLELLAYFRNRAPLDDSGMPKDRFSAEMPDATLATLKIQPSEPRDSAVYFCASGLTGVRYEQFFGPGTRLTVL.

V and J are TRBV2 and TRBJ1-1; the D is unclear. Trimming pared 6 bases from V and 1 base from J, leaving 6 bases between. Per the germline V gene, CDR1 is SNHLY and CDR2 is FYNNEI. The CDR3 covers 12 residues. CDR3 DNA sequence: TGTGCCAGCAGATACACGAACACTGAAGCTTTCTTT. Amino acids: CASRYTNTEAFF.

The chain links TRBV5-1 to TRBJ1-1; 7 nucleotides line up with TRBD1. J lost 8 bases, V lost 2 bases, and 6 bases had no gene match. The CDR3 extends over 13 amino acids. In germline, CDR1 is SGHRS, CDR2 YFSETQ. The DNA of the CDR3 is TGCGCCAGCAGCTTCCGGACAGGAAACGAAGCTTTCTTT. It encodes CASSFRTGNEAFF.

The chain employs TRBV11-3 and TRBJ2-1; 10 positions agree with TRBD2. Germline assignment: CDR1 SGHNT and CDR2 YENEEA. V was pared by 5 bases and J by 10 bases, with 17 bases of the junction left unmatched. The CDR3 extends over 17 amino acids. The CDR3 nucleotides are TGTGCCAGCAGCCGCTGGGAGGCTAGCGGGGGTCTCGACGAGCAGTTCTTC. Translation gives CASSRWEASGGLDEQFF.

The chain is built from TRBV9 and TRBJ2-7; the match to TRBD2 covers 7 bases. V gave up 0 bases and J gave up 0 bases; unmatched junction bases: 3. This CDR3 is built from 15 residues. Per germline, CDR1 SGDLS and CDR2 YYNGEE. CDR3 DNA sequence: TGTGCCAGCAGCGTAGCTAGCGGTCCCTCCTACGAGCAGTACTTC. Its protein product is CASSVASGPSYEQYF.

The chain joins TRBV5-5 to TRBJ2-7, with a weak D call TRBD2 (6 bases). The CDR3 is made up of 16 amino acids. Germline-derived CDR1 and CDR2 are SGHKS and YYEKEE (reference sequence). V shed 0 bases and J shed 7 bases, with 20 bases lying between them. CDR3 residues: CASSLVGGGLLGEQYF. DNA for the CDR3: TGTGCCAGCAGCTTGGTGGGTGGGGGACTGTTAGGGGAGCAGTACTTC. Supplemented by reference TRBV5-5 and TRBJ2-7, the full variable domain reads DAGVTQSPTHLIKTRGQQVTLRCSPISGHKSVSWYQQVLGQGPQFIFQYYEKEERGRGNFPDRFSARQFPNYSSELNVNALLLGDSALYLCASSLVGGGLLGEQYFGPGTRLTVT.

The V call is TRBV5-4, the J call TRBJ2-7, with TRBD2 matching 11 bases. Germline V CDR1 and CDR2: SGHNT, YYREEE (reference sequence). CDR3 length: 13 amino acids. Trimming cost V 4 bases and J 4 bases; bases outside gene matches: 1. This CDR3 reads CASSPSGRYEQYF. The CDR3 region has the DNA TGTGCCAGCAGCCCTAGCGGGAGGTACGAGCAGTACTTC. The full variable domain, with the rest looked up from reference TRBV5-4 and TRBJ2-7, is ETGVTQSPTHLIKTRGQQVTLRCSSQSGHNTVSWYQQALGQGPQFIFQYYREEENGRGNFPPRFSGLQFPNYSSELNVNALELDDSALYLCASSPSGRYEQYFGPGTRLTVT.

This chain links TRBV4-1 with TRBJ2-3, with TRBD2 as a possible D gene (7 bases). V was pared by 1 base and J by 5 bases, with 16 bases between. The CDR3 contains 16 residues. Germline lookup yields CDR1 MGHRA and CDR2 YSYEKL. The DNA for the CDR3 is TGCGCCAGCAGCCAAGCTGGGGGCGGGGGCAGAGATACGCAGTATTTT. This translates into CASSQAGGGGRDTQYF.

With respect to this clone: The sample has other DNA sequences that encode this CDR3 too. The V gene is TRBV4-1, the J gene TRBJ2-7; 7 nucleotides line up with TRBD1. The CDR3 contains 14 residues. Germline CDR1 reads MGHRA; CDR2 reads YSYEKL. J gave up 3 bases and V 1 base, and 3 bases lay outside the gene matches. The CDR3 spells CASSQGQGDYEQYF. The CDR3 nucleotides read TGCGCCAGCAGCCAAGGGCAGGGGGACTACGAGCAGTACTTC.

The chain recombines TRBV9 with TRBJ1-1; D call uncertain. V lost 4 bases and J 0 bases, leaving 19 bases between the germline ends. CDR1 is SGDLS and CDR2 is YYNGEE in the germline V gene. The CDR3 extends over 17 amino acids. The chain's CDR3 is CASSPRLEGPMNTEAFF. DNA for the CDR3: TGTGCCAGCAGCCCCCGGTTGGAGGGCCCCATGAACACTGAAGCTTTCTTT.

This chain connects TRBV7-3 to TRBJ2-7, with 7 bases matching TRBD1. With 2 bases clipped from V and 2 bases from J, the junction kept 9 bases outside the gene matches. This CDR3 comprises 16 residues. Germline lookup yields CDR1 SGHTA and CDR2 FQGTGA. CDR3 nucleotides: TGTGCCAGCAGCTTACCAACACAGGGGTCCCCCTACGAGCAGTACTTC. It translates to CASSLPTQGSPYEQYF.

The V gene is TRBV5-1, the J gene TRBJ1-1; a weak D match, TRBD1 (5 bases). Looked up from germline, CDR1 is SGHRS and CDR2 is YFSETQ. The CDR3 is 14 amino acids. With 7 bases removed from V and 3 bases from J, the gap between germline ends came to 16 bases. Here the CDR3 DNA reads TGCGCCAGCCGGGACTCCTTGAGGGACACTGAAGCTTTCTTT. This encodes CASRDSLRDTEAFF.

This clone showed up just once. J is TRBJ2-2 and V is TRBV5-6; maybe TRBD1 (7 bases). Germline CDR1 reads SGHDT; CDR2 reads YYEEEE. V gave up 1 base and J gave up 9 bases, with 10 bases separating them. CDR3 length: 13 residues. The CDR3 DNA reads TGTGCCAGCAGCTTGAGGAGGGGGCGGGAGCTGTTTTTT. Its translation is CASSLRRGRELFF.

The rearrangement links TRBV4-1 to TRBJ2-7; no clear D. CDR3 size: 16 residues. Germline V lookup: CDR1 MGHRA, CDR2 YSYEKL. The V end was cut by 0 bases, the J end by 0 bases, with 12 bases between. This chain's CDR3 is CASSQDLHLSSYEQYF. CDR3 sequence (DNA): TGCGCCAGCAGCCAAGATTTGCATCTGAGCTCCTACGAGCAGTACTTC.

This chain connects TRBV5-1 to TRBJ2-2, with D perhaps matching TRBD1 (6 bases). V gave up 0 bases and J gave up 7 bases, with 10 bases separating them. Looked up from germline, CDR1 is SGHRS and CDR2 is YFSETQ. The CDR3 loop spans 14 amino acids. As DNA, the CDR3 is TGCGCCAGCAGCTTGGACAGGGAATACGGGGAGCTGTTTTTT. Its protein is CASSLDREYGELFF.